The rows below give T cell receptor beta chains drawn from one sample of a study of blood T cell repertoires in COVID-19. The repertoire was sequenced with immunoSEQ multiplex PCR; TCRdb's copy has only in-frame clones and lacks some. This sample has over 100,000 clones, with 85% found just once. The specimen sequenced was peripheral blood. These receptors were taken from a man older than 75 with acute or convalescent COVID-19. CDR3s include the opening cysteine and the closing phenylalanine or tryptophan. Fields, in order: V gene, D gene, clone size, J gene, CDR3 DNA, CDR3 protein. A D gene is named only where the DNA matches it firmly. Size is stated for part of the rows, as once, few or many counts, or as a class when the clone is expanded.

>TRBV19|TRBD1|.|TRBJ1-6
TGTGCCAGTAGTAATGGACAGGGGGCATTGGGTAATTCACCCCTCCACTTT
CASSNGQGALGNSPLHF
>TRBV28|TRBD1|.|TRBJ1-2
TGTGCCAGCAGTTTAACCGGGACAGCCCTTTTAACCTTC
CASSLTGTALLTF
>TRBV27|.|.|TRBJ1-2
TGTGCCAGCAGCAGGGCCTATGGCTACACCTTC
CASSRAYGYTF
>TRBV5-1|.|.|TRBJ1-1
TGCGCCAGCAGCTTGACCTCGGACAGAACGATAGCTTTCTTT
CASSLTSDRTIAFF
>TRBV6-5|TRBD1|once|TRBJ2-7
TGTGCCAGCAGTACGGACAGGGCCTACGAGCAGTACTTC
CASSTDRAYEQYF
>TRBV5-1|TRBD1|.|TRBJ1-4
TGCGCCAGCAGCGCCGGGACAGGGGTTGAAAAACTGTTTTTT
CASSAGTGVEKLFF
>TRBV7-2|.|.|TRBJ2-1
TGTGCCAGCTTCACCCTTGGACACTACAATGAGCAGTTCTTC
CASFTLGHYNEQFF
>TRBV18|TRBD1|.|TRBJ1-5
TGTGCCAGCTCGACCTCAGGGGGAAGCAATCAGCCCCAGCATTTT
CASSTSGGSNQPQHF
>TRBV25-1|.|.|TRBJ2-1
TGTGCCAGCAGTGATACTGGTTACAATGAGCAGTTCTTC
CASSDTGYNEQFF
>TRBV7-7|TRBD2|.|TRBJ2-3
TGTGCCAGCACCCCTAGCGGGGGCCGCACAGATACGCAGTATTTT
CASTPSGGRTDTQYF
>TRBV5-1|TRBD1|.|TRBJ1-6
TGCGCCAGCAGCACCGACAGGGGCTATAATTCACCCCTCCACTTT
CASSTDRGYNSPLHF
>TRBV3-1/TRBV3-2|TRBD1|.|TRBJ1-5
TGTGCCAGCAGCTATGGACAGGGCAATCAGCCCCAGCATTTT
CASSYGQGNQPQHF
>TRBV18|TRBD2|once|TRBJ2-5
TGTGCCAGCTCACCCGCGGGACTAAAAGAGACCCAGTACTTC
CASSPAGLKETQYF
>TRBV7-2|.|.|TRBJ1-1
TGTGCCAGCAGCTCCCAGAGCGGCGCTGAAGCTTTCTTT
CASSSQSGAEAFF
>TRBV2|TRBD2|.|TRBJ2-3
TGTGCCAGCAGTCCTAGCGGGGGATCAGATACGCAGTATTTT
CASSPSGGSDTQYF
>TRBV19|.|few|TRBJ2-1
TGTGCCAGTAGTATCCCTCCTTATTCTGAGCAGTTCTTC
CASSIPPYSEQFF
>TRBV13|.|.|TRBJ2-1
TGTGCCAGCAGGTTACAGGGCCCCAGCTCCTACAATGAGCAGTTCTTC
CASRLQGPSSYNEQFF
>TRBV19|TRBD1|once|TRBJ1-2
TGTGCCAGTAGTATCCTAAGGGACAGCCTGGCGGCTCACTATGGCTACACCTTC
CASSILRDSLAAHYGYTF
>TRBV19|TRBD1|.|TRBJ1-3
TGTGCCAGTATCCAGACAGGGGGCGTCCCCTCTGGAAACACCATATATTTT
CASIQTGGVPSGNTIYF
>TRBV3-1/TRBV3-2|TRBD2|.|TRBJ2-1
TGTGCCAGCACCGGGACTAGCGGGAGGGCCGGGTACAATGAGCAGTTCTTC
CASTGTSGRAGYNEQFF
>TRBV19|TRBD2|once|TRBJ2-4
TGTGCCAGTAGTATAGCTGTTACTAGCGGGGGCATTCAGTACTTC
CASSIAVTSGGIQYF
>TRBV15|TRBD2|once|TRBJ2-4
TGTGCCACCAGCAGAGATAGGACGGGAGGACCTAATGGCATTCAGTACTTC
CATSRDRTGGPNGIQYF
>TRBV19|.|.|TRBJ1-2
TGTGCCAGTAGTATAGGTCAGGGAATCGGCTATGGCTACACCTTC
CASSIGQGIGYGYTF
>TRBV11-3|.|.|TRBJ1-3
TGTGCCAGCAGCTTAGCGGCATCAGGCACCGCTGGAAACACCATATATTTT
CASSLAASGTAGNTIYF
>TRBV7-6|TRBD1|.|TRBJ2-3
TGTGCCAGCAGCTTAGAGGCTGACAGGGTTACAGATACGCAGTATTTT
CASSLEADRVTDTQYF
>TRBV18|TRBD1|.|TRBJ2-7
TGTGCCAGCTCACCAGGACAGGGTAACGGCTACGAGCAGTACTTC
CASSPGQGNGYEQYF
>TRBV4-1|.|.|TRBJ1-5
TGCGCCAGCAGTCCGGCCCGGGCCCGGGGTTATCAGCCCCAGCATTTT
CASSPARARGYQPQHF
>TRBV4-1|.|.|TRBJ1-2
TGCGCCAGCAGTCCCAGGGAAGGGATCTATGGCTACACCTTC
CASSPREGIYGYTF
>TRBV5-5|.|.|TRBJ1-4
TGTGCCAGCAGCTTGGCCCCGGGGGGAGCAACTAATGAAAAACTGTTTTTT
CASSLAPGGATNEKLFF
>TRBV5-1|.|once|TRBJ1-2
TGCGCCAGCCACCCAGGATCGGCAGCATATGGCTACACCTTC
CASHPGSAAYGYTF
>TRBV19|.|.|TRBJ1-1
TGTGCCAGTAGTAGGGCCCCAGGGCCCAGGACTGAAGCTTTCTTT
CASSRAPGPRTEAFF
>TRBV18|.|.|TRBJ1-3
TGTGCCAGCTCACCAATGCAGGTGGCATCGTCTGGAAACACCATATATTTT
CASSPMQVASSGNTIYF
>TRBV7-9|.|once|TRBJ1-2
TGTGCCAGCAGCTTAGAAGGGGTGGGCTACACCTTC
CASSLEGVGYTF
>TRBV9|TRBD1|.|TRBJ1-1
TGTGCCAGCAGCGTAGCCAGGGGGGACACTGAAGCTTTCTTT
CASSVARGDTEAFF
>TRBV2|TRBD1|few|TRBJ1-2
TGTGCCAGCAGGGGTACAGGGGAGTGGTATGGCTACACCTTC
CASRGTGEWYGYTF
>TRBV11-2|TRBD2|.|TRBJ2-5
TGTGCCAGCAGCTCCCGGACTAGCGGGGGGCGCGGGACCCAGTACTTC
CASSSRTSGGRGTQYF
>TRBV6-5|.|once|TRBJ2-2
TGTGCCAGCATTTCGACTAGGGCCACCGGGGAGCTGTTTTTT
CASISTRATGELFF
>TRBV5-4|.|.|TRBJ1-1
TGTGCCAGCAGCGGACCGATCGGGGGGAACACTGAAGCTTTCTTT
CASSGPIGGNTEAFF
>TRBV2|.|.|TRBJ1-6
TGTGCCAGCAGTGAAGCGCTTCCCCTATTTTCACCCCTCCACTTT
CASSEALPLFSPLHF
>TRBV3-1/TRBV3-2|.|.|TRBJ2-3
TGTGCCAGCAGCCTTACAGGGTACGGCACAGATACGCAGTATTTT
CASSLTGYGTDTQYF
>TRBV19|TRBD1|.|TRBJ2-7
TGTGCCAGCTCGGGACAGGCGGGGTACGAGCAGTACTTC
CASSGQAGYEQYF
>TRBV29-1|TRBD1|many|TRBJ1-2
TGCAGCGTTGAAGGGACAGGGGGAAGCTATGGCTACACCTTC
CSVEGTGGSYGYTF
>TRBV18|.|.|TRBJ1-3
TGTGCCAGCTCACCCCCGTCCAGGGGAGCTGGAAACACCATATATTTT
CASSPPSRGAGNTIYF
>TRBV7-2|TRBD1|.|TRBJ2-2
TGTGCCAGCAGCTTACGGACAGGGAGCACCGGGGAGCTGTTTTTT
CASSLRTGSTGELFF
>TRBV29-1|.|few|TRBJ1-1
TGCAGCGCCCGCGGGGTCGCTGAAGCTTTCTTT
CSARGVAEAFF